The 31 T cell receptor beta chains presented below share a single source sample, sequenced in a study of blood T cell repertoires in COVID-19. The method was immunoSEQ multiplex PCR; TCRdb's version includes in-frame clones alone and lacks a portion of them. The sample yields 100,000 to 120,000 clones, roughly 80% seen once. Sequencing used peripheral blood. Receptors originate from a woman aged 80 or over with acute or convalescent COVID-19.

The genes are TRBV5-4 and TRBJ2-7; weak D call: TRBD2 (5 bases). There are 13 residues in the CDR3. The ends were cut back, 1 base at V and 3 bases at J, with 8 bases in the middle. Germline values: CDR1 SGHNT, CDR2 YYREEE (reference sequence). In nucleotides, the CDR3 is TGTGCCAGCAGCTTGCAGCGGAACTACGAGCAGTACTTC. Protein: CASSLQRNYEQYF. Full variable domain (outside the CDR3, taken from reference TRBV5-4 and TRBJ2-7): ETGVTQSPTHLIKTRGQQVTLRCSSQSGHNTVSWYQQALGQGPQFIFQYYREEENGRGNFPPRFSGLQFPNYSSELNVNALELDDSALYLCASSLQRNYEQYFGPGTRLTVT.

The rearrangement links TRBV11-2 to TRBJ2-1; D is unresolved. Germline CDR1 SGHAT, CDR2 FQNNGV. This CDR3 has 14 amino acids. Trimming took 0 bases from V and 10 from J, leaving 13 bases between them. The CDR3 DNA reads as TGTGCCAGCAGCTTAGATCTGGTGGTCAGGGAGCAGTTCTTC. Translated, it gives CASSLDLVVREQFF.

This chain uses TRBV3-1 (or the pseudogene TRBV3-2) with TRBJ2-1; D is possibly TRBD1 (5 bases). The length of the CDR3 is 16 residues. Germline-derived CDR1 and CDR2 are LGHDT and YNNKEL (reference sequence). V lost 4 bases to trimming and J lost 6 bases, with 19 bases between them. CDR3 bases: TGTGCCAGCAGCCCGTCCTTTAGGGGCTTCGGCAATGAGCAGTTCTTC. It is translated as CASSPSFRGFGNEQFF.

The chain couples TRBV27 to TRBJ2-7, with 12 bases lining up with TRBD2. This CDR3 spans 15 amino acids. V lost 7 bases to trimming and J lost 2 bases; unmatched junction nucleotides: 6. Germline CDR1 reads MNHEY; CDR2 reads SMNVEV (reference sequence). CDR3 amino acids: CASNPLAGGTYEQYF. In nucleotides, the CDR3 is TGTGCCAGCAACCCGCTAGCGGGAGGGACCTACGAGCAGTACTTC.

This clone was recorded once. Written as DNA, the CDR3 is TGTGCCACCAGCAGATTGACTCTTAGCGGGAGTTTGCGTACGCAGTATTTT. Translated, it gives CATSRLTLSGSLRTQYF. V usage is TRBV15 and J usage is TRBJ2-3; 9 bases are a match to TRBD2. The CDR3 spans 17 residues. After removal of 2 bases from V and 8 bases from J, the junction contained 14 bases not matched to a gene. CDR1 is LNHNV, CDR2 YYDKDF, per germline (reference sequence).

This clone was found a few times. The chain couples TRBV12-3 or TRBV12-4 to TRBJ2-7; 7 bases are a match to TRBD1. The CDR3 runs 12 residues. Trimming removed 3 bases from V and 13 bases from J; junction bases left unmatched: 9. In nucleotides, the CDR3 is TGTGCCAGCAGTTTTCTGAGCAGGGGGATTTACTTC. This gives the protein CASSFLSRGIYF.

V usage is TRBV5-1 and J usage is TRBJ1-2; D is possibly TRBD1 (5 bases). The CDR3 runs 16 residues. Between the trimmed V and J ends, which lost 0 bases and 0 bases, there was a span of 12 bases. Looked up from germline, CDR1 is SGHRS and CDR2 is YFSETQ. The chain's CDR3 is CASSLGREAANYGYTF. Here the CDR3 DNA reads TGCGCCAGCAGCTTGGGCAGGGAGGCCGCTAACTATGGCTACACCTTC.

This chain connects TRBV28 to TRBJ2-7; maybe TRBD1 (5 bases). This CDR3 has 13 residues. V shed 1 base and J shed 3 bases, with 7 bases lying between them. In germline, CDR1 is MDHEN, CDR2 SYDVKM. CDR3 protein: CASSLSQGYEQYV. In nucleotides, the CDR3 is TGTGCCAGCAGTTTATCCCAGGGCTACGAGCAGTACGTC.

The rearrangement joins TRBV6-2 or TRBV6-3 to TRBJ2-2; D might be TRBD2 (5 bases). This CDR3 contains 18 residues. V lost 2 bases and J 10 bases, leaving 26 bases between the germline ends. CDR1 and CDR2 (germline): MNHEY, SVGEGT. The CDR3 region has the DNA TGTGCCAGCAGTTACGTCCTGAGCGGTAAATACAGACACGAGGAGCTGTTTTTT. Translated: CASSYVLSGKYRHEELFF.

The rearrangement joins TRBV10-3 to TRBJ2-7, with D maybe TRBD2 (6 bases). Germline assignment: CDR1 ENHRY and CDR2 SYGVKD. V was shortened by 4 bases and J by 0 bases, with 10 bases between the two germline ends. CDR3 length equals 14 residues. DNA for the CDR3: TGTGCCATCAGTGGCGGGGAAAGCTCCTACGAGCAGTACTTC. This translates into CAISGGESSYEQYF.

This clone has a handful of counts. The J gene is TRBJ2-1, the V gene TRBV15, with TRBD1 matching 7 bases. V lost 4 bases, J lost 6 bases, and 3 bases stayed unmatched. Germline V gene lookup returns CDR1 LNHNV and CDR2 YYDKDF (reference sequence). This CDR3 region has 13 residues. This CDR3 is CATSTDRVNEQFF. CDR3 nucleotides: TGTGCCACCAGCACCGACAGGGTCAATGAGCAGTTCTTC.

The chain carries TRBV11-3 and TRBJ1-4; 7 bases match TRBD1. Germline V lookup: CDR1 SGHNT, CDR2 YENEEA. CDR3 length equals 15 residues. Losses at the gene ends were 3 bases for V and 4 bases for J; bases not matched to a gene: 5. The CDR3 nucleotides read TGTGCCAGCAGCTTGGGGACAGCCTATAATGAAAAACTGTTTTTT. Its protein is CASSLGTAYNEKLFF.

This CDR3 reads CASSSGVTDTQYF. CDR3 sequence (DNA): TGCGCCAGCAGCTCCGGAGTTACAGATACGCAGTATTTT. The chain is built from TRBV5-1 and TRBJ2-3, with D unclear. The CDR3 sequence is 13 residues long. Germline loops: CDR1 SGHRS, CDR2 YFSETQ. With 3 bases removed from V and 3 bases from J, the gap between germline ends came to 8 bases.

The count of this clone is one. The chain joins TRBV29-1 to TRBJ1-5; D is unclear. Trimming shortened V by 6 bases and J by 2 bases, and 11 bases separated the two germline ends. CDR3 length: 13 residues. CDR1 and CDR2 from the germline V gene are SQVTM and ANQGSEA. The CDR3 DNA follows: TGCAGCGTGCAAGACACCCGCAATCAGCCCCAGCATTTT. Translation: CSVQDTRNQPQHF.

Of note for this clone: The junction differs from germline at one of its ends, possibly a read error. The chain carries TRBV7-2 and TRBJ1-2, with TRBD1 matching over 9 bases. The germline CDR1 and CDR2 sequences are SGHTA and FQGNSA. The CDR3 covers 15 residues. The CDR3 sequence is CASSFQTGGTGGYTF. The CDR3 region has the DNA TGTGCTAGCAGCTTTCAGACAGGGGGAACGGGCGGCTACACCTTC.

The chain combines TRBV29-1 with TRBJ1-4; D perhaps matches TRBD1 (5 bases). The CDR3 runs 12 residues. Germline CDR1 reads SQVTM; CDR2 reads ANQGSEA. With 7 bases removed from V and 7 bases from J, the gap between germline ends came to 13 bases. Here the CDR3 reads CSAQERSEKLFF. The CDR3 DNA follows: TGCAGCGCACAGGAACGGAGTGAAAAACTGTTTTTT. The complete variable domain, with remaining parts taken from reference TRBV29-1 and TRBJ1-4, reads SAVISQKPSRDICQRGTSLTIQCQVDSQVTMMFWYRQQPGQSLTLIATANQGSEATYESGFVIDKFPISRPNLTFSTLTVSNMSPEDSSIYLCSAQERSEKLFFGSGTQLSVL.

The chain carries TRBV20-1 and TRBJ1-1, with 8 bases lining up with TRBD1. This CDR3 comprises 14 residues. CDR1 is DFQATT, CDR2 SNEGSKA, per germline (reference sequence). V shed 3 bases, J shed 6 bases, and the junction held 9 bases outside the gene matches. CDR3 DNA sequence: TGCAGTGCTAGTACCGGGACAGGCCGCCCTGAAGCTTTCTTT. Its translation is CSASTGTGRPEAFF.

The V gene is TRBV3-1 (or the pseudogene TRBV3-2), the J gene TRBJ2-3; D remains ambiguous. The ends were cut back, 4 bases at V and 13 bases at J, with 18 bases in the middle. The CDR3 contains 13 residues. Germline CDR1 and CDR2: LGHDT and YNNKEL (reference sequence). CDR3: CASSLPTGPPEYF. DNA of the CDR3: TGTGCCAGCAGCCTCCCGACTGGTCCCCCTGAGTATTTT.

The chain is built from TRBV30 and TRBJ1-5; TRBD1 matches at 10 bases. Trimming cost V 1 base and J 0 bases; bases outside gene matches: 12. CDR1 GTSNPN and CDR2 SVGIG come from the germline V gene (reference sequence). The CDR3 is 19 amino acids. This CDR3 reads CAWSERIGQGVFSNQPQHF. The CDR3 DNA reads as TGTGCCTGGAGTGAACGAATCGGACAGGGGGTGTTTAGCAATCAGCCCCAGCATTTT.

The gene calls are TRBV5-4 and TRBJ2-7, with TRBD1 identical over 10 bases. J gave up 2 bases and V 5 bases, and 4 bases lay outside the gene matches. This CDR3 comprises 14 residues. Germline assignment: CDR1 SGHNT and CDR2 YYREEE (reference sequence). This chain's CDR3 is CASSSDRGPYEQYV. The CDR3 DNA sequence: TGTGCCAGCAGTTCTGACAGGGGGCCCTACGAGCAGTACGTC.

The chain carries TRBV7-9 and TRBJ1-2; D is unclear. This CDR3 is built from 14 residues. V was clipped by 3 bases and J by 6 bases, with 14 bases between them. The V gene's germline CDR1 is SEHNR and CDR2 FQNEAQ (reference sequence). This chain's CDR3 is CASSFGPQTHGYTF. In nucleotides, the CDR3 is TGTGCCAGCAGCTTTGGTCCACAGACCCATGGCTACACCTTC.

The chain joins TRBV19 to TRBJ2-5; D is perhaps TRBD1 (5 bases). This CDR3 has 18 residues. Per germline, CDR1 LNHDA and CDR2 SQIVND (reference sequence). Trimming shortened V by 5 bases and J by 5 bases, and 27 bases separated the two germline ends. The CDR3, as DNA: TGTGCCAGTAGTCCGCTGACGTGGGGTGTAATAAAGGGGGAGACCCAGTACTTC. This codes for CASSPLTWGVIKGETQYF.

This clone has only a few counts. The chain employs TRBV7-9 and TRBJ2-2; the D gene is possibly TRBD2 (6 bases). The germline gives CDR1 SEHNR, CDR2 FQNEAQ (reference sequence). The CDR3 covers 14 residues. Trimming stripped 8 bases from V and 4 bases from J, with 14 bases between. CDR3 bases: TGTGCCAGCCGCTCCTGGCGGGGCACCGGGGAGCTGTTTTTT. Translating it yields CASRSWRGTGELFF.

The chain combines TRBV5-1 with TRBJ1-3; TRBD1 might be the D (5 bases). The length of the CDR3 is 15 residues. V was clipped by 0 bases and J by 0 bases, with 7 bases between them. The germline V gene encodes CDR1 SGHRS and CDR2 YFSETQ. The CDR3 loop is CASSLGQYSGNTIYF. Here the CDR3 DNA reads TGCGCCAGCAGCTTGGGACAGTACTCTGGAAACACCATATATTTT.

V is TRBV6-6 and J is TRBJ2-1, with D unclear. CDR3 size: 16 residues. V lost 7 bases to trimming and J lost 0 bases, with 16 bases between them. The germline gives CDR1 MNHNY, CDR2 SVGAGI (reference sequence). CDR3 amino acids: CASTKTRFSSYNEQFF. CDR3 DNA sequence: TGTGCCAGCACTAAGACCAGGTTTAGCTCCTACAATGAGCAGTTCTTC.

The genes are TRBV24-1 and TRBJ2-3, with D perhaps matching TRBD2 (5 bases). The CDR3 consists of 15 residues. V was clipped by 3 bases and J by 0 bases, with 9 bases between them. Germline CDR1 and CDR2: KGHDR and SFDVKD. CDR3 DNA: TGTGCCACCAGTGATCCAACTAGAAGCACAGATACGCAGTATTTT. Its translation: CATSDPTRSTDTQYF.

This rearrangement joins TRBV7-8 to TRBJ1-2; 8 bases match TRBD1. CDR1 is SGHVS, CDR2 FQNEAQ, per germline. The CDR3 is made up of 15 amino acids. The V segment lost 4 bases and the J segment 8 bases; nucleotides outside the gene matches: 12. The CDR3, as DNA: TGTGCCAGCAGCTCCTCAGGGGGCGACCCTGGGGGCTACACCTTC. Its translation: CASSSSGGDPGGYTF. Based on the CDR3 plus reference TRBV7-8 and TRBJ1-2, the full variable domain is GAGVSQSPRYKVAKRGQDVALRCDPISGHVSLFWYQQALGQGPEFLTYFQNEAQLDKSGLPSDRFFAERPEGSVSTLKIQRTQQEDSAVYLCASSSSGGDPGGYTFGSGTRLTVV.

The chain has TRBV24-1 and TRBJ2-3; 13 nucleotides align to TRBD2. V lost 2 bases to trimming and J lost 5 bases; unmatched junction nucleotides: 3. The CDR3 has 16 amino acids. The germline CDR1 and CDR2 sequences are KGHDR and SFDVKD. This CDR3 reads CATSDWTSGSIDTQYF. The DNA of the CDR3 is TGTGCCACCAGTGATTGGACTAGCGGGAGTATAGATACGCAGTATTTT.

The V and J genes are TRBV24-1 and TRBJ1-6; 7 positions match TRBD1. Germline CDR1 KGHDR, CDR2 SFDVKD. This CDR3 comprises 15 residues. After removal of 2 bases from V and 9 bases from J, the junction contained 6 bases not matched to a gene. The CDR3 nucleotides are TGTGCCACCAGTGATTCCCGACAGGGAAGTTCACCCCTCCACTTT. As protein: CATSDSRQGSSPLHF.

The chain carries TRBV2 and TRBJ2-3, with 8 bases that match TRBD1. The CDR3 loop spans 13 amino acids. The germline V gene has CDR1 SNHLY and CDR2 FYNNEI. V dropped 7 bases and J dropped 3; count of bases not matched to a gene: 3. The DNA for the CDR3 is TGTGCCAGCAACAGGGGGACGACAGATACGCAGTATTTT. Translating gives CASNRGTTDTQYF.

This clone was observed a handful of times. The V call is TRBV6-1, the J call TRBJ1-4; TRBD1 aligns across 7 bases. V shed 2 bases and J 7 bases; nucleotides not matched to a gene: 4. The CDR3 runs 14 residues. The germline V gene encodes CDR1 MNHNS and CDR2 SASEGT. The DNA of the CDR3 is TGTGCCAGCAGTGAAACAGGGGAACTTGAAAAACTGTTTTTT. Translating gives CASSETGELEKLFF.